The 12 T cell receptor beta chains given below trace back to one sample, sequenced in a study of identical twins. TCRdb re-called the 5' RACE reads with MiXCR, one entry per CDR3 protein. The table lists some 1,600,000 distinct CDR3 sequences, 25% to 35% of them singletons. What was sequenced was cord blood. The receptors shown here come from a newborn girl in good health.

V usage is TRBV7-2 and J usage is TRBJ2-5; possible D gene TRBD1, 6 bases. Near its end, the DNA agrees better with TRBJ2-7, so the J call may be wrong. CDR1 SGHTA and CDR2 FQGNSA come from the germline V gene. The CDR3 contains 15 residues. For the CDR3, the DNA is TGTGCCAGCAGCCTCAATAACAGGGTAAACTACGAGCAGTACTTC. Protein: CASSLNNRVNYEQYF.

This clonotype was counted only a few times. The rearrangement links TRBV20-1 to TRBJ2-6, with D maybe TRBD1 (5 bases). Germline CDR1 DFQATT, CDR2 SNEGSKA (reference sequence). The V end was cut by 0 bases, the J end by 0 bases, with 15 bases between. This CDR3 is built from 18 residues. The DNA of the CDR3 is TGCAGTGCTAGAGATCCTGCGCAGGGCAGCTCTGGGGCCAACGTCCTGACTTTC. It specifies CSARDPAQGSSGANVLTF.

This chain links TRBV2 with TRBJ2-4, with TRBD2 matching over 7 bases. CDR1 SNHLY and CDR2 FYNNEI come from the germline V gene. J was trimmed by 9 bases and V by 0 bases; bases with no gene match: 5. The CDR3 runs to 14 residues. The CDR3 DNA reads as TGTGCCAGCAGTGAAGCGCTTGGGGGGGGCATTCAGTACTTC. Its protein product is CASSEALGGGIQYF. The full variable domain, its missing parts supplied by reference TRBV2 and TRBJ2-4, is EPEVTQTPSHQVTQMGQEVILRCVPISNHLYFYWYRQILGQKVEFLVSFYNNEISEKSEIFDDQFSVERPDGSNFTLKIRSTKLEDSAMYFCASSEALGGGIQYFGAGTRLSVL.

The chain joins TRBV7-2 to TRBJ2-7; D unclear. Trimming removed 1 base at V and 2 bases at J, with 12 bases between. The CDR3 is 15 residues long. From germline, CDR1 is SGHTA and CDR2 FQGNSA. The CDR3 bases are TGTGCCAGCAGCTTAGGGTGGGCCCGCCCCTACGAGCAGTACTTC. This encodes CASSLGWARPYEQYF.

The chain links TRBV5-1 to TRBJ1-5; TRBD1 matches at 8 bases. The CDR3 runs to 15 residues. V lost 4 bases to trimming and J lost 9 bases; unmatched junction nucleotides: 12. Germline loops: CDR1 SGHRS, CDR2 YFSETQ. The chain's CDR3 is CASSPEGQGATPQHF. For the CDR3, the DNA is TGCGCCAGCAGCCCAGAGGGGCAGGGGGCTACGCCCCAGCATTTT.

The chain uses TRBV2 and TRBJ2-7; 8 bases map to TRBD2. The germline V gene encodes CDR1 SNHLY and CDR2 FYNNEI. With 8 bases clipped from V and 0 bases from J, the junction kept 12 bases outside the gene matches. The CDR3 has 16 residues. DNA of the CDR3: TGTGCCAGCCTTCCCCGGACGGGAGGGTTCTCCTACGAGCAGTACTTC. Its protein product is CASLPRTGGFSYEQYF.

The chain has TRBV7-9 and TRBJ2-3; 11 bases agree with TRBD2. The germline V gene encodes CDR1 SEHNR and CDR2 FQNEAQ (reference sequence). Unmatched junction bases numbered 8, after V lost 5 bases and J lost 1 base. The length of the CDR3 is 17 residues. The DNA for the CDR3 is TGTGCCAGCAGCGACAGACTAGCGGGGTTGGGCACAGATACGCAGTATTTT. This gives the protein CASSDRLAGLGTDTQYF.

V usage is TRBV9 and J usage is TRBJ2-1; D is uncertain. CDR1 is SGDLS and CDR2 is YYNGEE in the germline V gene. This CDR3 comprises 16 residues. The V end was cut by 0 bases, the J end by 2 bases, with 12 bases between. CDR3 sequence (DNA): TGTGCCAGCAGCGTAGTAGCTAAGGGCACCTACAATGAGCAGTTCTTC. Its protein is CASSVVAKGTYNEQFF.

With regard to this clonotype: An end of the junction does not agree with germline; a read error may underlie this. V and J are TRBV20-1 and TRBJ2-7; D is ambiguous. The CDR3 spans 12 residues. Germline V gene lookup returns CDR1 DFQATT and CDR2 SNEGSKA (reference sequence). CDR3 protein: CGAPLVSYEQYF. DNA for the CDR3: TGCGGTGCTCCTTTGGTTTCCTACGAGCAGTACTTC.

The chain combines TRBV30 with TRBJ1-5; D is possibly TRBD1 (6 bases). The CDR3 runs to 14 residues. Trimming cost V 1 base and J 6 bases, with 13 bases left between them. CDR1 is GTSNPN and CDR2 is SVGIG in the germline V gene (reference sequence). CDR3 region: CAWSEMTGGQPQHF. DNA for the CDR3: TGTGCCTGGAGTGAAATGACAGGCGGTCAGCCCCAGCATTTT.

This clonotype appeared many times. The chain combines TRBV12-3 or TRBV12-4 with TRBJ2-3; no clear D. The V end was cut by 8 bases, the J end by 1 base, with 4 bases between. This CDR3 comprises 11 residues. The CDR3 sequence is CASRRTDTQYF. CDR3 nucleotides: TGTGCCAGCCGGCGCACAGATACGCAGTATTTT.

This clonotype has more than one count but fewer than ten. The chain employs TRBV4-1 and TRBJ2-7, with D hard to call. Germline CDR1 is MGHRA and CDR2 is YSYEKL. The CDR3 spans 13 residues. The ends were cut back, 4 bases at V and 5 bases at J, with 12 bases in the middle. For the CDR3, the DNA is TGCGCCAGCAGCCGATCCGCTTTGGACGAGCAGTACTTC. Protein sequence: CASSRSALDEQYF.